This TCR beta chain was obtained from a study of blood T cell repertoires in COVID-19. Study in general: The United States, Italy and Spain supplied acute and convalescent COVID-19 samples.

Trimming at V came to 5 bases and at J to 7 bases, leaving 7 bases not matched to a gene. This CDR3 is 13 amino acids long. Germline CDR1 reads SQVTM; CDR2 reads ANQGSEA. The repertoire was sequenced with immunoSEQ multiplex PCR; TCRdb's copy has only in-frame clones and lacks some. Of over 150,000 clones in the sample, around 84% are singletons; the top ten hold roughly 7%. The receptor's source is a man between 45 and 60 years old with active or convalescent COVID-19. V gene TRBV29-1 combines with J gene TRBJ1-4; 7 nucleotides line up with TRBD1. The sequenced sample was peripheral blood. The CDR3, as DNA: TGCAGCGTTCAAAGGGGGCGCGGTGAAAAACTGTTTTTT. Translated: CSVQRGRGEKLFF. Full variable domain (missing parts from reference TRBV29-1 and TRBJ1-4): SAVISQKPSRDICQRGTSLTIQCQVDSQVTMMFWYRQQPGQSLTLIATANQGSEATYESGFVIDKFPISRPNLTFSTLTVSNMSPEDSSIYLCSVQRGRGEKLFFGSGTQLSVL.